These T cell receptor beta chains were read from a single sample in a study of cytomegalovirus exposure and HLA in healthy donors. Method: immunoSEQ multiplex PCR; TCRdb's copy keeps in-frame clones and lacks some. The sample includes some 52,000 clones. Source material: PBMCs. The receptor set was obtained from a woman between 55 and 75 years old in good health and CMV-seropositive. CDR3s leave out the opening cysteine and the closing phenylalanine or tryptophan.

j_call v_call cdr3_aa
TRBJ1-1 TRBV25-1 ASSVLTEAF
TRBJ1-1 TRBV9 ASSHRFGANTEAF
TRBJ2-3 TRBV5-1 ASSLRLAGGLGTDTQY
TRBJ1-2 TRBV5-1 ASSLAQNYGYT
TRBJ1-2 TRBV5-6 ASSFPDRDYGYT
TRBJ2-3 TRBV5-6 ASTGLLNTQY
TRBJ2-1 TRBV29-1 SVDPRDPRGVGNEQF
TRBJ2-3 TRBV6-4 ASSGSSGGPQY
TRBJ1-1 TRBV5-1 ASSPGGTANTEAF
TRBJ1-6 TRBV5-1 ASSTDSSYNSPLH
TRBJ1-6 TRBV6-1 ASSESGGGASPLH
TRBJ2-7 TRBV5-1 ASSPTGLSAYEQY
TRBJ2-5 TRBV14 ASSHSYQETQY
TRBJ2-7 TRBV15 ATSRVTAGQGSYEQY
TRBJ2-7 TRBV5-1 ASSFSKSVSYEQY
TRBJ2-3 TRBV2 ASSELAGGADTQY
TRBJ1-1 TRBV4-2 ASSQDGGEAF
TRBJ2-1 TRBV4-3 ASSQGGSGNEQF
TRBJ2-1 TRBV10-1 ASSESVGLGQGRHEQF
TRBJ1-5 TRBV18 ASSPRNTGVYQPQH
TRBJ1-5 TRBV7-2 ARSLQGPQH
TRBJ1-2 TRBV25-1 ATSRQGDYGYT
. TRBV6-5 ASSYATGSYEQY
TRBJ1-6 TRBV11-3 ASSSVAYNSPLH
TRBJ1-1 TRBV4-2 ASSQADRQNTEAF
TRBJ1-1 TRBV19 ASSVQGANTEAF
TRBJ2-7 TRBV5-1 ASSLTEQGFYEQY
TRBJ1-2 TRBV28 ASMQGSNYGYT
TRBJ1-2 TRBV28 ASSFWAGGVYGYT
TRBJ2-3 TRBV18 ASSRYGGATDTQY
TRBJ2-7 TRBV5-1 ASSLGGTGGNEQY
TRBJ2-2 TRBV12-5 ASGLVQGNTGELF
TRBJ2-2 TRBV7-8 ASSYVSGGAGELF
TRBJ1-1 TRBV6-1 ASTRDTEAF
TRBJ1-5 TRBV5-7 ASSPKRSRNQPQH
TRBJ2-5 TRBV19 ASSINSGAGGTQY
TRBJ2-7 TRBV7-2 ASGFEMGPYEQY
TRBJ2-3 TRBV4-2 ASSPDRDTQY
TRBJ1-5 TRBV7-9 ASSWDRGVQPQH
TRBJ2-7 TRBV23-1 ASSQSRRVYAYEQY
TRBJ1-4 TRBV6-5 ASSYQQGPNEKLF
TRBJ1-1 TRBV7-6 ASSLLGSGEAF
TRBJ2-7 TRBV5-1 ASSLTGSSSYEQY
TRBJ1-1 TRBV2 ASEGQGAFEAF
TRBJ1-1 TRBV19 ASSIAPQSAATEAF
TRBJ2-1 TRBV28 ASSSLAGYSSYNEQF
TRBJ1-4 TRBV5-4 ASSVPGLTNEKLF
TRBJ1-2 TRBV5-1 ASSLSAVGQGYGYT
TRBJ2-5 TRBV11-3 ASSATRPQETQY
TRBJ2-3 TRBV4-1 ASSQLATSGGQADTQY
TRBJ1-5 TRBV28 ASSQTTANQPQH
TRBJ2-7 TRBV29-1 SVLGLAATYEQY
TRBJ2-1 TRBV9 ASSVGRGNNEQF
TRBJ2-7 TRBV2 ASTEGTRGEQY
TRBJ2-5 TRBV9 ASSPTGTATLETQY
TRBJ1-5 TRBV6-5 ASSRTGGDQPQH
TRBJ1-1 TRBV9 ASSVGQVNTEAF
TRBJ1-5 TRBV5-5 ASSSDSSNQPQH